This T cell receptor (beta chain) was observed in a study of vaccination effects on CD4 cells after COVID-19. Across the study: It was a median of 72 days after the second dose that post-vaccine samples were obtained.

Germline V gene data show CDR1 as SEHNR and CDR2 as FQNEAQ (reference sequence). This CDR3 spans 15 amino acids. The ends were cut back, 5 bases at V and 1 base at J, with 13 bases in the middle. The study's findings and limits: In the late period after vaccination, infection- and vaccine-induced clones contracted markedly.

Clones were sequenced by immunoSEQ multiplex PCR, and TCRdb holds only the in-frame ones, with some missing. The sample carries under 40,000 clones, about 80% recorded once. With the ViraFEST assay, the study expanded antigen-specific CD4+ T cells using viral peptide pools, then sequenced them. Upon completion of 10 to 11 days in culture, CD4+ T cells were isolated. It was two doses of either the BNT162b2 or mRNA-1273 vaccine that participants received. Prior SARS-CoV-2 infection was absent in the vaccine recipients, as shown by negative nucleocapsid antibodies. They grew some 1.9 million PBMC in each well, adding 10 IU/ml IL-2 and about 10 ug/ml peptides. On this clone: Antigen: not known.

This receptor was taken from a human donor who received a COVID-19 vaccine. Some clones in this sample may be carry-over from other donors' samples. The genes are TRBV7-9 and TRBJ2-3, with a tentative D call TRBD2 (6 bases). The sequencing used CD4+ T cells from PBMCs cultured with HCoV-NL63 spike peptides, collected after COVID-19 vaccination. CDR3 loop: CASSPYASGTDTQYF. The CDR3 coding sequence is TGTGCCAGCAGCCCCTATGCTAGCGGCACAGATACGCAGTATTTT.